The 32 T cell receptor beta chains below all came from one sample that was sequenced in a study of regulatory T cells in long-lasting Graves disease. Libraries of TCR beta came from iRepertoire HTBI primers plus Arm-PCR of CDR3 regions. TCRdb called the multiplex PCR reads again in MiXCR, with one record for every CDR3 protein. Here the sample spans about half a million distinct CDR3 sequences, around 12% being singletons. Regarding time point: newly diagnosed GD, antithyroid drugs for less than 3 months. PBMC-extracted RNA yielded the TCR library. These data were also reused for a study on T cells in Graves' hyperthyroidism and ophthalmopathy.

The source material was peripheral blood mononuclear cells (PBMCs), sampled at new diagnosis, from a patient treated with antithyroid drugs. These receptors originate from a woman aged 25 to 39 with Graves disease.

The J gene is TRBJ2-7, the V gene TRBV7-8; the match to TRBD1 covers 12 bases. Germline CDR1 SGHVS, CDR2 FQNEAQ. CDR3 length: 15 amino acids. The V and J ends lost 3 bases and 6 bases, in that order; junction bases with no gene match: 6. The CDR3 protein is CASSFRDRGRCEQYF. The CDR3 DNA reads as TGTGCCAGCAGCTTCCGGGACAGGGGGCGGTGCGAGCAGTACTTC.

At least ten counts were recorded for this clonotype. The chain is built from TRBV7-9 and TRBJ1-5; D remains unclear. This CDR3 spans 13 amino acids. V lost 3 bases and J lost 4, with 7 bases in between. Per the germline V gene, CDR1 is SEHNR and CDR2 is FQNEAQ (reference sequence). The CDR3 region has the DNA TGTGCCAGCAGCTTCCCAGGAAATCAGCCCCAGCATTTT. Translating gives CASSFPGNQPQHF.

V is TRBV3-1 and J is TRBJ1-5; TRBD1 might be the D (6 bases). The germline V gene encodes CDR1 LGHDT and CDR2 YNNKEL (reference sequence). The CDR3 is 15 amino acids. With 4 bases removed from V and 5 bases from J, the gap between germline ends came to 15 bases. Here the CDR3 DNA reads TGTGCCAGCAGCCCGGACAGTTCGTCACATCAGCCCCAGCATTTT. This encodes CASSPDSSSHQPQHF.

On this clonotype: A far larger clone is off by one base, so a read error is likely. The chain carries TRBV7-2 and TRBJ2-7; D gene uncertain. V lost 4 bases, J lost 7 bases, and 20 bases lay in between. Germline CDR1 and CDR2: SGHTA and FQGNSA. This CDR3 is 15 amino acids long. The CDR3 reads CASSYGPRVHNEQYF. Written as DNA, the CDR3 is TGTGCCAGCAGCTACGGGCCCCGTGTCCACAATGAGCAGTACTTC.

There are many counts of this clonotype. The rearrangement links TRBV28 to TRBJ1-2; D is perhaps TRBD1 (5 bases). CDR1 MDHEN and CDR2 SYDVKM come from the germline V gene. The CDR3 spans 16 residues. V was clipped by 4 bases and J by 0 bases, with 15 bases between them. Here the CDR3 DNA reads TGTGCCAGCAGTTCAGATCGGGGACTCGCTAACTATGGCTACACCTTC. Its protein is CASSSDRGLANYGYTF.

This clonotype was found many times. V and J are TRBV12-3 or TRBV12-4 and TRBJ1-1; tentatively, D is TRBD1 (5 bases). This CDR3 comprises 14 residues. V was trimmed by 3 bases and J by 1 base, leaving 9 bases between them. CDR3 sequence (DNA): TGTGCCAGCAGTTTGGACCAGGGGAACACTGAAGCTTTCTTT. Residues: CASSLDQGNTEAFF.

This clonotype was counted between two and nine times. The chain employs TRBV15 and TRBJ1-4; TRBD1 is a possible D gene (5 bases). V was trimmed by 9 bases and J by 5 bases, leaving 13 bases between them. Germline CDR1 LNHNV, CDR2 YYDKDF (reference sequence). The CDR3 has 13 amino acids. The CDR3 is CATTVSRNEKLFF. For the CDR3, the DNA is TGTGCCACGACAGTCTCTAGGAATGAAAAACTGTTTTTT.

This clonotype was seen at least ten times. This rearrangement joins TRBV6-1 to TRBJ2-2; D remains unclear. Trimming took off 6 bases at V and 1 base at J, with 9 bases between the two ends. CDR3 length equals 14 residues. Per germline, CDR1 MNHNS and CDR2 SASEGT. The DNA of the CDR3 is TGTGCCAGCAGGGGCCAGGTGAACACCGGGGAGCTGTTTTTT. Translated, it gives CASRGQVNTGELFF.

This clonotype was seen many times. The V call is TRBV2, the J call TRBJ2-7; 12 nucleotides match TRBD2. With 4 bases clipped from V and 6 bases from J, the junction kept 10 bases outside the gene matches. Germline V gives CDR1 SNHLY, CDR2 FYNNEI. This CDR3 contains 16 residues. The CDR3: CASSAPGLAGPFEQYF. CDR3 DNA sequence: TGTGCCAGCAGTGCGCCGGGACTAGCGGGCCCTTTCGAGCAGTACTTC.

This clonotype was seen repeatedly, ten times or more. V usage is TRBV10-2 and J usage is TRBJ2-7; tentatively, D is TRBD1 (6 bases). V was trimmed by 6 bases and J by 2 bases, leaving 14 bases between them. CDR1 and CDR2 (germline): WSHSY, SAAADI. This CDR3 region has 14 residues. The chain's CDR3 is CASRETGSTYEQYF. In DNA form, the CDR3 reads TGCGCCAGCAGAGAGACAGGTTCTACCTACGAGCAGTACTTC.

A few counts support this clonotype. This chain connects TRBV18 to TRBJ2-1, with 7 bases lining up with TRBD2. CDR3 length: 16 amino acids. Germline CDR1 reads KGHSH; CDR2 reads LQKENI. J was trimmed by 7 bases and V by 3 bases; bases with no gene match: 12. The DNA for the CDR3 is TGTGCCAGCTCACCTATAGGGGCGGGAGTTCTTAATGAGCAGTTCTTC. It specifies CASSPIGAGVLNEQFF.

The J gene is TRBJ1-2, the V gene TRBV4-1; D call uncertain. V dropped 4 bases and J dropped 4 bases, with 16 bases sitting between them. In germline, CDR1 is MGHRA, CDR2 YSYEKL. CDR3 length: 15 residues. The CDR3 nucleotides are TGCGCCAGCAGCCGACGACCTCCCGACGCCTATGGCTACACCTTC. This gives the protein CASSRRPPDAYGYTF.

A few counts support this clonotype. An end of the junction differs from the germline gene, which may be a read error. The chain has TRBV15 and TRBJ2-7; 11 bases align to TRBD2. This CDR3 spans 14 amino acids. Germline CDR1 reads LNHNV; CDR2 reads YYDKDF (reference sequence). CDR3 in amino acids: CATSRSTSGSWCDF. CDR3 DNA sequence: TGTGCCACCAGCAGAAGTACTAGCGGGAGTTGGTGCGATTTC.

This clonotype was detected a few times. The chain has TRBV20-1 and TRBJ1-1; no clear D. The CDR3 runs to 13 residues. Germline V gene data show CDR1 as DFQATT and CDR2 as SNEGSKA (reference sequence). Trimming shortened V by 7 bases and J by 1 base, and 13 bases separated the two germline ends. DNA for the CDR3: TGCAGTGTCAAGAGCCTCGGGAACACTGAAGCTTTCTTT. It yields the protein CSVKSLGNTEAFF.

The sample holds many counts of this clonotype. The chain carries TRBV27 and TRBJ2-7; D is unresolved. The CDR3 length is 13 residues. Per the germline V gene, CDR1 is MNHEY and CDR2 is SMNVEV (reference sequence). V shed 3 bases and J shed 4 bases, with 10 bases lying between them. The CDR3 bases are TGTGCCAGCAGTTTTTCCAGAGCATACGAGCAGTACTTC. Translation gives CASSFSRAYEQYF.

The genes are TRBV11-3 and TRBJ2-5, with a tentative D call TRBD2 (6 bases). The germline CDR1 and CDR2 sequences are SGHNT and YENEEA. The CDR3 loop spans 14 amino acids. Trimming shortened V by 1 base and J by 4 bases, and 10 bases separated the two germline ends. This chain's CDR3 is CASSLAGVSETQYF. The DNA of the CDR3 is TGTGCCAGCAGCTTAGCGGGAGTCTCAGAGACCCAGTACTTC.

There are many counts of this clonotype. The CDR3 is CASRTSGSQKFF. The CDR3, as DNA: TGTGCCAGCAGGACTAGCGGGTCTCAGAAGTTCTTC. The chain combines TRBV2 with TRBJ2-1; 10 nucleotides align to TRBD2. The CDR3 contains 12 residues. V shed 6 bases, J shed 14 bases, and the junction held 7 bases outside the gene matches. Germline-derived CDR1 and CDR2 are SNHLY and FYNNEI.

This clonotype was recorded a few times. The chain uses TRBV6-5 and TRBJ2-7; 8 positions agree with TRBD2. The germline V gene encodes CDR1 MNHEY and CDR2 SVGAGI. V was clipped by 1 base and J by 2 bases; unmatched bases: 4. This CDR3 is 15 amino acids long. In DNA, the CDR3 is TGTGCCAGCAGTTACTACCCGGGAGGGCCCTACGAGCAGTACTTC. This encodes CASSYYPGGPYEQYF.

This clonotype was detected only a few times. The genes are TRBV29-1 and TRBJ2-7; D possibly corresponds to TRBD1 (6 bases). CDR1 is SQVTM, CDR2 ANQGSEA, per germline. The germline V and J ends were trimmed by 6 bases and 2 bases, with 20 bases remaining between them. This CDR3 contains 15 residues. As DNA, the CDR3 is TGCAGCGTCGCGACCCAGGGGCAGAGGACCTACGAGCAGTACTTC. Encoded protein: CSVATQGQRTYEQYF.

This clonotype was counted once. Here the CDR3 reads CASSPPGSLYEQYV. CDR3 bases: TGTGCCAGCTCACCACCAGGGAGCCTCTACGAGCAGTACGTC. The chain uses TRBV18 and TRBJ2-7; perhaps TRBD2 as D (5 bases). Germline lookup yields CDR1 KGHSH and CDR2 LQKENI. The CDR3 totals 14 residues. V was shortened by 0 bases and J by 3 bases, with 9 bases between the two germline ends.

This clonotype was observed many times. The gene calls are TRBV19 and TRBJ2-2, with a tentative D call TRBD1 (5 bases). There are 14 residues in the CDR3. Germline V gene sequence: CDR1 LNHDA, CDR2 SQIVND (reference sequence). Trimming left V 7 bases short and J 1 base short, with 10 bases between. CDR3 coding DNA: TGTGCCAGTACCAGGGTCCGGAACACCGGGGAGCTGTTTTTT. It codes for CASTRVRNTGELFF. The full variable domain, its missing parts supplied by reference TRBV19 and TRBJ2-2, is DGGITQSPKYLFRKEGQNVTLSCEQNLNHDAMYWYRQDPGQGLRLIYYSQIVNDFQKGDIAEGYSVSREKKESFPLTVTSAQKNPTAFYLCASTRVRNTGELFFGEGSRLTVL.

This clonotype appeared many times. This sequence joins TRBV10-2 and TRBJ1-4, with 8 positions matching TRBD1. The CDR3 sequence is 15 residues long. Trimming took 8 bases from V and 0 from J; bases not matched to a gene: 5. Germline V gene sequence: CDR1 WSHSY, CDR2 SAAADI. CDR3 in amino acids: CASHTGGATNEKLFF. The CDR3 nucleotides read TGCGCCAGCCACACAGGGGGAGCAACTAATGAAAAACTGTTTTTT.

This clonotype has ten or more counts. V gene TRBV12-3 or TRBV12-4 combines with J gene TRBJ2-1, with 8 bases identical to TRBD2. There are 14 residues in the CDR3. The J segment lost 3 bases and the V segment lost 5 bases, leaving 3 bases of the junction unmatched. CDR3 DNA: TGTGCCAGCAGTCCCCTAGCGGGCTACAATGAGCAGTTCTTC. Encoded protein: CASSPLAGYNEQFF.

In its sample, this clonotype was seen once. This may be a read error, as it is one base from a much larger clone. J is TRBJ2-2 and V is TRBV2, with D perhaps matching TRBD2 (6 bases). Germline CDR1 reads SNHLY; CDR2 reads FYNNEI. The CDR3 has 15 residues. The DNA for the CDR3 is TGTGCCAGCAGCGCTACTAGCCCGAACATCGGGGAGCTGTTTTTT. This translates into CASSATSPNIGELFF.

This clonotype was seen only a few times. V gene TRBV18 combines with J gene TRBJ1-1, with 9 nucleotides matching TRBD1. V trimming: 6 bases; J trimming: 0 bases; junction bases outside the gene matches: 8. Germline V gives CDR1 KGHSH, CDR2 LQKENI. This CDR3 comprises 16 residues. The CDR3 coding sequence is TGTGCCAGCTCTCCCGGGACAGGGCGTATGAACACTGAAGCTTTCTTT. This translates into CASSPGTGRMNTEAFF.

The V gene is TRBV20-1, the J gene TRBJ1-2, with D perhaps TRBD1 (5 bases). The CDR3 spans 13 residues. Per the germline V gene, CDR1 is DFQATT and CDR2 is SNEGSKA (reference sequence). Trimming removed 4 bases from V and 1 base from J, with 10 bases in between. The DNA of the CDR3 is TGCAGTGCTATCCGGGACGTTAACTATGGCTACACCTTC. Residues: CSAIRDVNYGYTF.

This clonotype came up a few times. The chain has TRBV2 and TRBJ2-1; 13 bases are a match to TRBD2. CDR1 and CDR2 from the germline V gene are SNHLY and FYNNEI. After removal of 1 base from V and 7 bases from J, the junction contained 1 base not matched to a gene. The CDR3 extends over 15 amino acids. CDR3 amino acids: CASSEGTSGRNEQFF. The DNA of the CDR3 is TGTGCCAGCAGTGAAGGGACTAGCGGGAGAAATGAGCAGTTCTTC.

Many counts were recorded for this clonotype. J is TRBJ2-1 and V is TRBV11-3, with 8 bases fitting TRBD1. CDR1 and CDR2 from the germline V gene are SGHNT and YENEEA. J gave up 5 bases and V 4 bases, and 13 bases lay outside the gene matches. The CDR3 consists of 17 residues. The CDR3 nucleotides read TGTGCCAGCAGCTCCCCCGATTCAGGGGGCGGTAACAATGAGCAGTTCTTC. Amino acids: CASSSPDSGGGNNEQFF.

This clonotype has more than one count but fewer than ten. V is TRBV5-4 and J is TRBJ2-5, with D perhaps TRBD1 or TRBD2 (5 bases each). Germline V lookup: CDR1 SGHNT, CDR2 YYREEE (reference sequence). Deletions cut 4 bases from V and 2 bases from J, with 12 bases between. The CDR3 is 14 residues long. CDR3 residues: CASSARGIQETQYF. In DNA form, the CDR3 reads TGTGCCAGCAGCGCGAGGGGAATTCAAGAGACCCAGTACTTC.

This clonotype was observed at least ten times. The chain is built from TRBV11-2 and TRBJ2-7; the match to TRBD2 covers 13 bases. Germline values: CDR1 SGHAT, CDR2 FQNNGV. The CDR3 is made up of 14 amino acids. V lost 4 bases, J lost 7 bases, and 4 bases stayed unmatched. CDR3 sequence reads: CASSSTSGRGEQYF. CDR3 in DNA: TGTGCCAGCAGCTCAACTAGCGGGAGGGGTGAGCAGTACTTC.

There are many counts of this clonotype. The V call is TRBV2, the J call TRBJ1-1, with D unclear. Trimming took 4 bases from V and 1 from J, leaving 10 bases between them. Germline CDR1 reads SNHLY; CDR2 reads FYNNEI. This CDR3 has 14 amino acids. Written as DNA, the CDR3 is TGTGCCAGCAGTGTCGACCCCCGGAACACTGAAGCTTTCTTT. It encodes CASSVDPRNTEAFF.

The rearrangement uses TRBV5-1 and TRBJ2-2, with 9 nucleotides matching TRBD2. V was pared by 2 bases and J by 0 bases, with 8 bases of the junction left unmatched. The CDR3 sequence is 18 residues long. Germline lookup yields CDR1 SGHRS and CDR2 YFSETQ. The CDR3 here is CASSFDRLAGPNTGELFF. CDR3 nucleotide sequence: TGCGCCAGCAGCTTTGATCGGCTAGCGGGACCGAACACCGGGGAGCTGTTTTTT. The whole variable domain, filled in from reference TRBV5-1 and TRBJ2-2, reads KAGVTQTPRYLIKTRGQQVTLSCSPISGHRSVSWYQQTPGQGLQFLFEYFSETQRNKGNFPGRFSGRQFSNSRSEMNVSTLELGDSALYLCASSFDRLAGPNTGELFFGEGSRLTVL.